Listed here is a single TCR beta chain. What it recognizes is unknown. CDR3 length: 15 residues. V lost 1 base and J 1 base, leaving 10 bases between the germline ends. Germline V gives CDR1 LNHDA, CDR2 SQIVND (reference sequence). The data were taken from a study of identifying expanded T cells in peripheral blood. General study findings and limits: About 1.2 clones differed between technical replicates, versus around 15 and 19 over time. Clone count variance between roughly two-week samples rose with total template count.

Assay: immunoSEQ multiplex PCR; the TCRdb copy retains only in-frame clones and omits some. The sample carries 90,000 to 100,000 clones, approximately 86% recorded once. Sequenced: blood. The sequence came from a person aged 18-70 years in good health. This chain joins TRBV19 and TRBJ2-5; unclear D gene. CDR3 region: CASSIGNRIQETQYF. The DNA of the CDR3 is TGTGCCAGTAGTATAGGAAACAGAATCCAAGAGACCCAGTACTTC.